A selection of T cell receptor beta chains follows, all from one sample in a study of beta chain features in type 1 diabetes. Using immunoSEQ multiplex PCR, the repertoire was profiled, and TCRdb retains in-frame clones only, with some absent. In the table there are hundreds of thousands of clones, about 14% of which are singletons. Sample: naive CD4+ T cells from blood. All receptors come from a man between 18 and 35 years old with type 1 diabetes. The CDR3 runs from the conserved cysteine through the conserved F or W. The order of the fields is D gene, V gene, clone size, J gene, CDR3 DNA, CDR3 protein. The D gene is left open where the match is weak. Clone sizes are given selectively: once, few, many, or a class where the clone is expanded.

TRBD1	TRBV5-1	.	TRBJ2-6	TGCGCCAGCAGCCTATATCCGGGACAGGGTGCTGGGGCCAACGTCCTGACTTTC	CASSLYPGQGAGANVLTF
.	TRBV2	.	TRBJ2-7	TGTGCCAGCAGTGAACAGGCGAGCTCCTACGAGCAGTACTTC	CASSEQASSYEQYF
.	TRBV5-1	.	TRBJ2-3	TGCGCCAGCAGCTTGGACCCCCCGGATACGCAGTATTTT	CASSLDPPDTQYF
TRBD2	TRBV2	few	TRBJ2-7	TGTGCCAGCAGCCCGGGACTACAGACCTACGAGCAGTACTTC	CASSPGLQTYEQYF
TRBD2	TRBV5-4	.	TRBJ2-1	TGTGCCAGCAGCTTGGTGCTAGCGGGGGCCAATGAGCAGTTCTTC	CASSLVLAGANEQFF
.	TRBV20-1	few	TRBJ1-1	TGCAGTGTCCGGATTGAGAAAGCTTTCTTT	CSVRIEKAFF
.	TRBV28	.	TRBJ1-5	TGTGCCAGCAGTTTGGCTCGTCAGCCCCAGCATTTT	CASSLARQPQHF
.	TRBV5-4	.	TRBJ2-6	TGTGCCAGCAGCTTACGGAATGGGGCCAACGTCCTGACTTTC	CASSLRNGANVLTF
.	TRBV18	few	TRBJ2-5	TGTGCCAGCTCACCGTCAGACAGACAAGAGACCCAGTACTTC	CASSPSDRQETQYF
TRBD2	TRBV20-1	.	TRBJ2-3	TGCAGTGCTAACTCAGCGGGAACGCAGTATTTT	CSANSAGTQYF
TRBD2	TRBV6-5	.	TRBJ2-7	TGTGCCAGCAAATTTAGCGGGGGATACGAGCAGTACTTC	CASKFSGGYEQYF
TRBD1	TRBV7-9	.	TRBJ1-5	TGTGCCAGCAGTAGGGACAGGGGCAATCAGCCCCAGCATTTT	CASSRDRGNQPQHF
.	TRBV7-2	.	TRBJ1-4	TGTGCCAGCAGTCGTTCAACTAATGAAAAACTGTTTTTT	CASSRSTNEKLFF
.	TRBV5-1	few	TRBJ2-7	TGCGCCAGCAGCTCTCCTAACTACGAGCAGTACTTC	CASSSPNYEQYF
.	TRBV2	.	TRBJ1-1	TGTGCCAGCTCCATAGGGTACACTGAAGCTTTCTTT	CASSIGYTEAFF
TRBD1	TRBV7-9	.	TRBJ2-7	TGTGCCAGCAGCTTCGAAGGACAGGGCTCCTACGAGCAGTACTTC	CASSFEGQGSYEQYF
TRBD1	TRBV5-1	few	TRBJ2-7	TGCGCCAGCAGCCCTCCGGGACAGTCAGTCGGGGAGCAGTACTTC	CASSPPGQSVGEQYF